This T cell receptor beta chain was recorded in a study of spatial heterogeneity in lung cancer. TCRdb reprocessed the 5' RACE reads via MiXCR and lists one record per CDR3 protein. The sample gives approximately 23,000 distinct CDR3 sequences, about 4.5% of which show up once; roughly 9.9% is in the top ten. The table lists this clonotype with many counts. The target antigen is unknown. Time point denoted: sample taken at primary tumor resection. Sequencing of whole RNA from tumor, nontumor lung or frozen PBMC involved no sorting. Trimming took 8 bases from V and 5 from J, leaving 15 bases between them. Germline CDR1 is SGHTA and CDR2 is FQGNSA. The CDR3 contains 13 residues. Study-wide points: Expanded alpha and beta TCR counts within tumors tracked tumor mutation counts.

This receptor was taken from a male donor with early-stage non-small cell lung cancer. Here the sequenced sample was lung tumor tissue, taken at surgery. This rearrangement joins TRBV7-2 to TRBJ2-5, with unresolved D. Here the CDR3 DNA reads TGTGCCAGCGCTCTGACACGGATGGAGACCCAGTACTTC. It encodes CASALTRMETQYF.